The present T cell receptor (beta chain) was sequenced within a study of blood T cell repertoires in COVID-19. The wider study: T cells, B-cell-depleted T cells, or PBMCs supplied cDNA or gDNA.

Profiled with immunoSEQ multiplex PCR; TCRdb holds only in-frame clones, not every one. The data hold tens of thousands of clones, with roughly nine tenths observed a single time. Sequenced sample: peripheral blood. This TCR came from a man aged 80 or over with acute or convalescent COVID-19.

The CDR3 region is CASSRTGAYEQYF. DNA for the CDR3: TGTGCCAGCAGTCGGACAGGGGCCTACGAGCAGTACTTC. The chain carries TRBV2 and TRBJ2-7; the match to TRBD1 covers 9 bases. The germline V gene has CDR1 SNHLY and CDR2 FYNNEI. This CDR3 is 13 amino acids long. V lost 5 bases, J lost 2 bases, and 1 base stayed unmatched.